This T cell receptor (beta chain) was sequenced in a study of regulatory T cells in long-lasting Graves disease. Study-wide results and caveats: Persistent disease preferred TRBV28, TRBJ1-2 and TRBJ2-5; new disease, TRBV20-1 and TRBJ2-1. Study of thyroid tissue was not done, with only peripheral blood studied.

This clonotype was counted at least ten times. Its antigen is not identified. Time point denoted: persistent/refractory GD, antithyroid drugs over 5 years with positive TRAb. PBMC-extracted RNA yielded the TCR library. The CDR3 covers 15 residues. Germline V gene lookup returns CDR1 MNHEY and CDR2 SMNVEV (reference sequence). The V and J ends lost 5 bases and 5 bases, in that order; junction bases with no gene match: 10. In building TCR beta libraries, iRepertoire HTBI primers were used together with Arm-PCR of CDR3 regions. TCRdb redid the calling of the multiplex PCR reads with MiXCR, one entry per CDR3 protein. The sample records a few hundred thousand distinct CDR3 sequences, about 21% being singletons.

The source was peripheral blood mononuclear cells (PBMCs), collected when the disease was refractory, from a patient treated with antithyroid drugs. The receptor was isolated from a female donor with Graves disease. V usage is TRBV27 and J usage is TRBJ2-5, with 8 bases fitting TRBD1. CDR3 sequence: CASSTGQGMRETQYF. The CDR3 DNA sequence: TGTGCCAGCAGTACCGGACAGGGAATGAGGGAGACCCAGTACTTC.